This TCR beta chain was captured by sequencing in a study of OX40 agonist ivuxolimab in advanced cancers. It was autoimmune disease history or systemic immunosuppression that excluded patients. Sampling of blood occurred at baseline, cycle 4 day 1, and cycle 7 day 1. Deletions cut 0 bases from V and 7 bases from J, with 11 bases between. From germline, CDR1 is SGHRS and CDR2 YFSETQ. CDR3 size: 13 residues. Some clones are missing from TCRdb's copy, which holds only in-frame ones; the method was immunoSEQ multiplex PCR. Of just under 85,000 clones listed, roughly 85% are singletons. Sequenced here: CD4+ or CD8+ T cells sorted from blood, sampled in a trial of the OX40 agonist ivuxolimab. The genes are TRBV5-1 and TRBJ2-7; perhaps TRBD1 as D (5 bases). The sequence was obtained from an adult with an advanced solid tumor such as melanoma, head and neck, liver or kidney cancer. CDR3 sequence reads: CASSLGRGNEQYF. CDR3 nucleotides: TGCGCCAGCAGCTTGGGTAGGGGAAATGAGCAGTACTTC.